Below, 10 T cell receptor beta chains from the same sample are listed, as sequenced in a study of blood T cells in healthy people across ages. The authors ran a second PCR of roughly 6 to 12 cycles using a sample-barcoded 5' primer and a J-beta primer mix. TCRdb used MiXCR to reprocess the 5' RACE reads, holding one entry per CDR3 protein. There are about 780,000 distinct CDR3 sequences in the sample; under 80% occur only once, and 28% lies in the top ten. The sample was blood. These receptors were taken from a man younger than 40 in good health.

The genes are TRBV10-3 and TRBJ1-1; TRBD1 matches 7 bases. The junction had 6 bases not matched to a gene; V was cut back by 5 bases and J by 0 bases. CDR3 length equals 15 residues. CDR1 is ENHRY and CDR2 is SYGVKD in the germline V gene. CDR3 residues: CAISNRGNLNTEAFF. CDR3 nucleotides: TGTGCCATCAGTAACAGGGGCAACCTGAACACTGAAGCTTTCTTT.

The chain has TRBV6-6 and TRBJ1-5; D is undetermined. This CDR3 contains 15 residues. CDR1 MNHNY and CDR2 SVGAGI come from the germline V gene (reference sequence). V gave up 3 bases and J gave up 5 bases, with 14 bases separating them. This CDR3 reads CASSYLRVVDQPQHF. The CDR3 DNA sequence: TGTGCCAGCAGTTATTTGCGGGTCGTGGATCAGCCCCAGCATTTT.

This clonotype was seen a single time. The chain has TRBV7-9 and TRBJ2-1, with TRBD2 as a possible D gene (6 bases). CDR3 length: 16 residues. Trimming stripped 5 bases from V and 4 bases from J, with 18 bases between. Looked up from germline, CDR1 is SEHNR and CDR2 is FQNEAQ (reference sequence). The CDR3 bases are TGTGCCAGCAGCCTTGCCTTGGGGGGTGAATACAATGAGCAGTTCTTC. This gives the protein CASSLALGGEYNEQFF.

CDR3 bases: TGCGCCAGCAGCCAAGACGGGGCTAGCGCAGATACGCAGTATTTT. Its protein is CASSQDGASADTQYF. This chain uses TRBV4-3 with TRBJ2-3; D possibly corresponds to TRBD2 (6 bases). V lost 0 bases, J lost 4 bases, and 11 bases lay in between. The CDR3 consists of 15 residues. Germline V gives CDR1 LGHNA, CDR2 YSLEER.

This clonotype has ten or more counts. The V call is TRBV5-5, the J call TRBJ1-5, with D possibly matching TRBD1 (6 bases). V was trimmed by 3 bases and J by 7 bases, leaving 20 bases between them. Germline CDR1 SGHKS, CDR2 YYEKEE (reference sequence). The CDR3 has 16 residues. Here the CDR3 DNA reads TGTGCCAGCAGCTGGGAGGGCAGGGGATCGGGGCAGCCCCAGCATTTT. It yields the protein CASSWEGRGSGQPQHF. The variable domain in full, completed from reference TRBV5-5 and TRBJ1-5, reads DAGVTQSPTHLIKTRGQQVTLRCSPISGHKSVSWYQQVLGQGPQFIFQYYEKEERGRGNFPDRFSARQFPNYSSELNVNALLLGDSALYLCASSWEGRGSGQPQHFGDGTRLSIL.

Notes on this clonotype: A junction end diverges from the germline sequence, so it may reflect a read error. The genes are TRBV15 and TRBJ2-3; 13 nucleotides match TRBD2. Germline lookup yields CDR1 LNHNV and CDR2 YYDKDF (reference sequence). The CDR3 has 19 amino acids. The CDR3 reads CAPSRGFTSGGDFTDTQYF. For the CDR3, the DNA is TGTGCCCCCAGCAGAGGATTTACTAGCGGGGGGGACTTCACAGATACGCAGTATTTT.

This clonotype was counted between two and nine times. V is TRBV7-2 and J is TRBJ2-3; D is undetermined. The germline V gene has CDR1 SGHTA and CDR2 FQGNSA. CDR3 length: 13 residues. The V gene lost 5 bases and the J gene lost 5 bases, with 11 bases spanning the gap. CDR3 coding DNA: TGTGCCAGCAGCCTGCCCCGGGTAGATACGCAGTATTTT. Protein sequence: CASSLPRVDTQYF. Using reference TRBV7-2 and TRBJ2-3 for the parts outside the CDR3, the full variable domain is GAGVSQSPSNKVTEKGKDVELRCDPISGHTALYWYRQSLGQGLEFLIYFQGNSAPDKSGLPSDRFSAERTGGSVSTLTIQRTQQEDSAVYLCASSLPRVDTQYFGPGTRLTVL.

This chain links TRBV7-9 with TRBJ2-7; 10 positions agree with TRBD1. The CDR3 runs 16 residues. Trimming cost V 5 bases and J 7 bases; bases outside gene matches: 14. CDR1 SEHNR and CDR2 FQNEAQ come from the germline V gene (reference sequence). CDR3 DNA sequence: TGTGCCAGCAGCGGGGAGGACAGGGGGGACATTATTGAGCAGTACTTC. Amino acid sequence: CASSGEDRGDIIEQYF.

In regard to this clonotype: It is likely a read error, because the conserved phenylalanine at the end of the CDR3 is missing. The chain is built from TRBV28 and TRBJ2-5; tentatively, D is TRBD1 (5 bases). V gave up 5 bases and J gave up 5 bases, with 18 bases separating them. The germline CDR1 and CDR2 sequences are MDHEN and SYDVKM. This CDR3 has 15 residues. The chain's CDR3 is CASSQQAARWETQYC. CDR3 DNA sequence: TGTGCCAGCAGTCAACAGGCAGCCCGGTGGGAGACCCAGTACTGC.

This clonotype was seen once. The V gene is TRBV10-3, the J gene TRBJ2-3; TRBD2 agrees at 9 bases. This CDR3 is 13 amino acids long. Trimming took 10 bases from V and 0 from J; bases not matched to a gene: 2. The germline CDR1 and CDR2 sequences are ENHRY and SYGVKD. As DNA, the CDR3 is TGTGCCACCCTAGCGGGGAGCACAGATACGCAGTATTTT. The encoded protein is CATLAGSTDTQYF.